Listed below are T cell receptor beta chains from one sample, sequenced in a study of T cell changes during pregnancy in multiple sclerosis. Produced via immunoSEQ multiplex PCR; TCRdb's table is partial and in-frame only. The table shows tens of thousands of clones, with more than 85% occurring only once. The sequencing here drew on peripheral blood, taken before pregnancy. These receptors originate from a female donor with multiple sclerosis, enrolled in a pregnancy study. The CDR3 runs from the conserved cysteine through the conserved F or W. The D gene is left open where the match is weak. Not all rows give a size; the values are once, few, many and, for expanded clones, a class.

CDR3aa: CASSERTGGFAGYTF
CDR3nt: TGTGCCAGCAGTGAAAGGACAGGGGGGTTTGCTGGCTACACCTTC
v_gene: TRBV25-1
d_gene: TRBD1
j_gene: TRBJ1-2
abundance: few

CDR3aa: CASRRDSKKTGYTF
CDR3nt: TGTGCCAGCAGGCGGGACTCCAAAAAGACGGGCTACACCTTC
v_gene: TRBV6-5
d_gene: NA
j_gene: TRBJ1-2
abundance: NA

CDR3aa: CASSLGTGGNSGELFF
CDR3nt: TGTGCCAGCAGCTTGGGGACAGGGGGCAATTCCGGGGAGCTGTTTTTT
v_gene: TRBV11-2
d_gene: TRBD1
j_gene: TRBJ2-2
abundance: NA

CDR3aa: CASSMRGNYGYTF
CDR3nt: TGTGCCAGTAGTATGAGAGGGAACTATGGCTACACCTTC
v_gene: TRBV19
d_gene: NA
j_gene: TRBJ1-2
abundance: NA

CDR3aa: CASIPGGNTEAFF
CDR3nt: TGTGCCAGCATCCCCGGAGGGAACACTGAAGCTTTCTTT
v_gene: TRBV5-5
d_gene: NA
j_gene: TRBJ1-1
abundance: NA

CDR3aa: CAITPLAGDEQFF
CDR3nt: TGTGCCATCACACCACTAGCGGGAGACGAGCAGTTCTTC
v_gene: TRBV10-3
d_gene: TRBD2
j_gene: TRBJ2-1
abundance: NA

CDR3aa: CASSLDGGTAEAFF
CDR3nt: TGTGCCAGCAGCTTAGATGGGGGGACGGCTGAAGCTTTCTTT
v_gene: TRBV11-3
d_gene: NA
j_gene: TRBJ1-1
abundance: NA

CDR3aa: CASSAGTTAYSNQPQHF
CDR3nt: TGTGCCAGCAGTGCCGGGACAACCGCCTATAGCAATCAGCCCCAGCATTTT
v_gene: TRBV6-1
d_gene: NA
j_gene: TRBJ1-5
abundance: NA

CDR3aa: CASSLGRGLRSTDTQYF
CDR3nt: TGTGCCAGCAGCTTAGGGCGAGGACTTAGATCCACAGATACGCAGTATTTT
v_gene: TRBV7-8
d_gene: NA
j_gene: TRBJ2-3
abundance: NA

CDR3aa: CASRTTGRLETEAFF
CDR3nt: TGTGCCAGCAGAACCACAGGACGACTTGAGACTGAAGCTTTCTTT
v_gene: TRBV27
d_gene: NA
j_gene: TRBJ1-1
abundance: once

CDR3aa: CASRHLNTEAFF
CDR3nt: TGCGCCAGCAGACACCTGAACACTGAAGCTTTCTTT
v_gene: TRBV10-2
d_gene: NA
j_gene: TRBJ1-1
abundance: NA

CDR3aa: CASSQGGQGNTEAFF
CDR3nt: TGCGCCAGCAGCCAAGGAGGTCAGGGAAACACTGAAGCTTTCTTT
v_gene: TRBV4-1
d_gene: NA
j_gene: TRBJ1-1
abundance: NA

CDR3aa: CASSSVAGGINNEQFF
CDR3nt: TGTGCCAGCAGTTCGGTAGCGGGGGGAATTAACAATGAGCAGTTCTTC
v_gene: TRBV6-7
d_gene: TRBD2
j_gene: TRBJ2-1
abundance: NA

CDR3aa: CASLGLAGRNEQFF
CDR3nt: TGTGCCAGCCTAGGACTAGCGGGAAGGAATGAGCAGTTCTTC
v_gene: TRBV11-2
d_gene: TRBD2
j_gene: TRBJ2-1
abundance: NA

CDR3aa: CATGGTDSNQPQHF
CDR3nt: TGTGCCACCGGGGGTACGGATAGCAATCAGCCCCAGCATTTT
v_gene: TRBV6-1
d_gene: NA
j_gene: TRBJ1-5
abundance: NA

CDR3aa: CASSPIGTGGPGELFF
CDR3nt: TGTGCCAGTAGTCCAATCGGGACAGGGGGCCCCGGGGAGCTGTTTTTT
v_gene: TRBV19
d_gene: TRBD1
j_gene: TRBJ2-2
abundance: NA

CDR3aa: CSVLSGYTF
CDR3nt: TGCAGCGTTCTCAGTGGCTACACCTTC
v_gene: TRBV29-1
d_gene: NA
j_gene: TRBJ1-2
abundance: NA

CDR3aa: CASSSTGLAGGSSYNEQFF
CDR3nt: TGTGCCAGCAGCTCCACGGGACTAGCGGGGGGTAGCTCCTACAATGAGCAGTTCTTC
v_gene: TRBV11-1
d_gene: TRBD2
j_gene: TRBJ2-1
abundance: NA

CDR3aa: CASSYLARVDYGYTF
CDR3nt: TGTGCCAGCAGTTACCTCGCGAGGGTGGACTATGGCTACACCTTC
v_gene: TRBV6-6
d_gene: NA
j_gene: TRBJ1-2
abundance: NA

CDR3aa: CASSYPRVQETQYF
CDR3nt: TGTGCCAGCAGTTACCCTCGGGTCCAAGAGACCCAGTACTTC
v_gene: TRBV6-6
d_gene: NA
j_gene: TRBJ2-5
abundance: NA

CDR3aa: CASSYSFTSGSSFNEQFF
CDR3nt: TGTGCCAGCAGTTATAGTTTCACTAGCGGGAGTTCTTTCAATGAGCAGTTCTTC
v_gene: TRBV27
d_gene: TRBD2
j_gene: TRBJ2-1
abundance: NA

CDR3aa: CASSLGDTSYEQYF
CDR3nt: TGTGCCAGCAGCTTAGGGGACACCTCCTACGAGCAGTACTTC
v_gene: TRBV7-6
d_gene: NA
j_gene: TRBJ2-7
abundance: NA

CDR3aa: CASSLTIDSGYEQFF
CDR3nt: TGTGCCAGCAGCTTAACGATCGATAGCGGGTATGAGCAGTTCTTC
v_gene: TRBV7-3
d_gene: TRBD2
j_gene: TRBJ2-1
abundance: NA

CDR3aa: CASSLSASGGRADEQFF
CDR3nt: TGTGCCAGCAGCCTCTCGGCGAGTGGCGGGAGGGCCGATGAGCAGTTCTTC
v_gene: TRBV9
d_gene: TRBD2
j_gene: TRBJ2-1
abundance: NA

CDR3aa: CSVFGTANTEAFF
CDR3nt: TGCAGCGTATTTGGGACAGCGAACACTGAAGCTTTCTTT
v_gene: TRBV29-1
d_gene: TRBD1
j_gene: TRBJ1-1
abundance: few

CDR3aa: CASSGGTSGTGELFF
CDR3nt: TGTGCCAGCAGCGGCGGGACTAGCGGCACCGGGGAGCTGTTTTTT
v_gene: TRBV9
d_gene: TRBD2
j_gene: TRBJ2-2
abundance: NA

CDR3aa: CASTQGLGYTF
CDR3nt: TGTGCCAGTACCCAGGGGCTTGGCTACACCTTC
v_gene: TRBV6-5
d_gene: NA
j_gene: TRBJ1-2
abundance: NA

CDR3aa: CASRYGDQPQHF
CDR3nt: TGTGCCAGCAGGTACGGTGATCAGCCCCAGCATTTT
v_gene: TRBV6-1
d_gene: NA
j_gene: TRBJ1-5
abundance: NA

CDR3aa: CARRTSGGLYNEQFF
CDR3nt: TGTGCCAGGAGGACTAGCGGGGGGCTCTACAATGAGCAGTTCTTC
v_gene: TRBV2
d_gene: TRBD2
j_gene: TRBJ2-1
abundance: NA

CDR3aa: CASRRIAGHYNEQFF
CDR3nt: TGCGCCAGCAGGCGTATAGCGGGGCACTACAATGAGCAGTTCTTC
v_gene: TRBV5-1
d_gene: TRBD2
j_gene: TRBJ2-1
abundance: NA

CDR3aa: CASSPGGPTEAFF
CDR3nt: TGTGCCAGCTCACCGGGGGGACCCACTGAAGCTTTCTTT
v_gene: TRBV18
d_gene: NA
j_gene: TRBJ1-1
abundance: NA

CDR3aa: CASSTDRGTGELFF
CDR3nt: TGTGCCAGCAGCACGGACAGGGGCACCGGGGAGCTGTTTTTT
v_gene: TRBV7-7
d_gene: TRBD1
j_gene: TRBJ2-2
abundance: once

CDR3aa: CASSLRGSGYEQYF
CDR3nt: TGTGCCAGCAGCTTACGGGGTTCCGGCTACGAGCAGTACTTC
v_gene: TRBV7-9
d_gene: NA
j_gene: TRBJ2-7
abundance: NA

CDR3aa: CASSVGRGTDTQYF
CDR3nt: TGTGCCAGCAGCGTAGGAAGGGGAACAGATACGCAGTATTTT
v_gene: TRBV9
d_gene: NA
j_gene: TRBJ2-3
abundance: NA

CDR3aa: CASMGSGGETQYF
CDR3nt: TGCGCCAGCATGGGGAGCGGGGGTGAGACCCAGTACTTC
v_gene: TRBV5-1
d_gene: TRBD2
j_gene: TRBJ2-5
abundance: NA

CDR3aa: CASSPRLATRYEQYF
CDR3nt: TGTGCCAGCAGTCCTCGACTAGCCACAAGATACGAGCAGTACTTC
v_gene: TRBV6-1
d_gene: TRBD2
j_gene: TRBJ2-7
abundance: NA

CDR3aa: CASKQGNENYGYTF
CDR3nt: TGTGCCAGCAAGCAGGGTAATGAAAACTATGGCTACACCTTC
v_gene: TRBV6-1
d_gene: NA
j_gene: TRBJ1-2
abundance: NA

CDR3aa: CASSQELAGVSTDTQYF
CDR3nt: TGCGCCAGCAGCCAAGAGTTGGCGGGAGTTAGCACAGATACGCAGTATTTT
v_gene: TRBV4-1
d_gene: TRBD2
j_gene: TRBJ2-3
abundance: NA

CDR3aa: CASSLALSGANVLTF
CDR3nt: TGTGCCAGCAGCTTAGCCTTATCTGGGGCCAACGTCCTGACTTTC
v_gene: TRBV7-8
d_gene: NA
j_gene: TRBJ2-6
abundance: NA

CDR3aa: CASSVYSTSGGSYEQYF
CDR3nt: TGTGCCAGCAGCGTATATTCGACTAGCGGGGGCTCCTACGAGCAGTACTTC
v_gene: TRBV7-2
d_gene: TRBD2
j_gene: TRBJ2-7
abundance: NA

CDR3aa: CASSLYLGRGGRNTIYF
CDR3nt: TGTGCCAGCAGCCTTTACCTCGGGCGGGGAGGTAGGAACACCATATATTTT
v_gene: TRBV28
d_gene: NA
j_gene: TRBJ1-3
abundance: NA

CDR3aa: CASTGLAGTQYNEQFF
CDR3nt: TGTGCCAGCACCGGACTAGCGGGGACCCAATACAATGAGCAGTTCTTC
v_gene: TRBV27
d_gene: TRBD2
j_gene: TRBJ2-1
abundance: NA

CDR3aa: CAISESSPRGRTGGPFYEQYF
CDR3nt: TGTGCCATCAGTGAGTCATCCCCCCGGGGTAGGACTGGAGGACCGTTCTACGAGCAGTACTTC
v_gene: TRBV10-3
d_gene: NA
j_gene: TRBJ2-7
abundance: NA

CDR3aa: CASSDWTGGTDTQYF
CDR3nt: TGTGCCAGCAGCGACTGGACAGGAGGGACAGATACGCAGTATTTT
v_gene: TRBV9
d_gene: NA
j_gene: TRBJ2-3
abundance: NA

CDR3aa: CACLTTGGNQPQHF
CDR3nt: TGTGCCTGCCTTACGACAGGGGGCAATCAGCCCCAGCATTTT
v_gene: TRBV6-1
d_gene: TRBD1
j_gene: TRBJ1-5
abundance: few

CDR3aa: CASSLSPSGRITGELFF
CDR3nt: TGTGCCAGCAGTTTATCTCCTAGCGGGAGAATCACCGGGGAGCTGTTTTTT
v_gene: TRBV27
d_gene: TRBD2
j_gene: TRBJ2-2
abundance: NA

CDR3aa: CASSLGGPHNEQFF
CDR3nt: TGTGCCAGCAGCTTAGGGGGGCCGCACAATGAGCAGTTCTTC
v_gene: TRBV7-9
d_gene: NA
j_gene: TRBJ2-1
abundance: NA

CDR3aa: CRAGEGAGYTF
CDR3nt: TGCAGAGCGGGAGAGGGGGCCGGCTACACCTTC
v_gene: TRBV20-1
d_gene: TRBD1
j_gene: TRBJ1-2
abundance: NA

CDR3aa: CASSPWTSGELREQYF
CDR3nt: TGTGCCAGCAGCCCGTGGACTAGCGGGGAACTAAGGGAGCAGTACTTC
v_gene: TRBV11-2
d_gene: TRBD2
j_gene: TRBJ2-7
abundance: once

CDR3aa: CASSAHPTGGLETQYF
CDR3nt: TGTGCCAGCAGTGCCCACCCGACAGGGGGATTAGAGACCCAGTACTTC
v_gene: TRBV27
d_gene: TRBD1
j_gene: TRBJ2-5
abundance: NA

CDR3aa: CASSLRDF
CDR3nt: TGTGCCAGCAGCTTAAGAGACTTC
v_gene: TRBV11-2
d_gene: NA
j_gene: TRBJ2-7
abundance: NA

CDR3aa: CASTAGATGELFF
CDR3nt: TGTGCCTCCACGGCTGGGGCGACCGGGGAGCTGTTTTTT
v_gene: TRBV10-3
d_gene: NA
j_gene: TRBJ2-2
abundance: NA

CDR3aa: CASSLFGTGNTGELFF
CDR3nt: TGCGCCAGCAGCTTGTTCGGGACAGGAAACACCGGGGAGCTGTTTTTT
v_gene: TRBV5-1
d_gene: TRBD1
j_gene: TRBJ2-2
abundance: NA

CDR3aa: CASSLTGSYEQYF
CDR3nt: TGTGCCAGCAGCTTGACCGGGTCCTACGAGCAGTACTTC
v_gene: TRBV5-4
d_gene: NA
j_gene: TRBJ2-7
abundance: NA

CDR3aa: CASRPLRDRGPEAFF
CDR3nt: TGTGCCAGCAGGCCTCTCCGGGACAGGGGGCCTGAAGCTTTCTTT
v_gene: TRBV6-6
d_gene: TRBD1
j_gene: TRBJ1-1
abundance: NA